The 30 T cell receptor beta chains in this list originate from one sample, sequenced in a study of T cell clonotyping in hematopoietic cell transplantation. Time point indicated: recipient sample about 28 days before transplant, after cytoreduction. Using immunoSEQ multiplex PCR, the repertoire was profiled, and TCRdb retains in-frame clones only, with some absent. This sample has some 50,000 clones, with 80% to 85% found just once. This specimen consisted of peripheral blood mononuclear cells, obtained before stem cell transplant. These receptors were collected from a man aged 55 to 70 with myelodysplastic syndrome. Some clones in this sample may be carry-over from other donors' samples.

The rearrangement uses TRBV11-2 and TRBJ1-1; maybe TRBD1 (6 bases). Germline V gives CDR1 SGHAT, CDR2 FQNNGV. The V gene lost 0 bases and the J gene lost 0 bases, with 14 bases spanning the gap. This CDR3 has 17 residues. The CDR3 region is CASSLDQWGRLNTEAFF. The CDR3 bases are TGTGCCAGCAGCTTAGATCAATGGGGGCGGCTGAACACTGAAGCTTTCTTT.

This clone occurred once. The chain couples TRBV20-1 to TRBJ2-7, with D unresolved. The CDR3 totals 10 residues. V lost 7 bases, J lost 3 bases, and 7 bases lay in between. CDR1 is DFQATT and CDR2 is SNEGSKA in the germline V gene (reference sequence). The CDR3 coding sequence is TGCAGTGTTCTGGACTACGAGCAGTACTTC. Amino acid sequence: CSVLDYEQYF.

CDR3 in DNA: TGCGCCAGCAGCTCGGGACAGAACACCGGGGAGCTGTTTTTT. Translation: CASSSGQNTGELFF. The chain joins TRBV5-1 to TRBJ2-2; possibly TRBD1 for D (6 bases). The CDR3 is 14 residues long. Germline lookup yields CDR1 SGHRS and CDR2 YFSETQ. Between the trimmed V and J ends, which lost 3 bases and 1 base, there was a span of 7 bases.

This CDR3 is CASSFGGQSGLFF. The CDR3 DNA reads as TGTGCCAGCAGCTTTGGCGGACAATCGGGGCTGTTTTTT. The chain carries TRBV7-9 and TRBJ1-4; D is perhaps TRBD1 (5 bases). The CDR3 covers 13 residues. The V gene lost 3 bases and the J gene lost 14 bases, with 16 bases spanning the gap. Germline CDR1 SEHNR, CDR2 FQNEAQ (reference sequence).

The CDR3 loop is CASSLAELVRQYF. Written as DNA, the CDR3 is TGTGCCAGCAGCTTAGCGGAGCTAGTTAGGCAGTATTTT. V and J are TRBV7-2 and TRBJ2-3; D gene uncertain. This CDR3 region has 13 residues. V was trimmed by 0 bases and J by 11 bases, leaving 12 bases between them. CDR1 SGHTA and CDR2 FQGNSA come from the germline V gene.

The J gene is TRBJ2-3, the V gene TRBV6-1; D gene uncertain. Trimming removed 6 bases at V and 2 bases at J, with 6 bases between. The CDR3 extends over 12 amino acids. The V gene's germline CDR1 is MNHNS and CDR2 SASEGT. Here the CDR3 reads CASSQHTDTQYF. The CDR3 DNA reads TGTGCCAGCAGCCAGCACACAGATACGCAGTATTTT.

This clone was seen just once. The rearrangement joins TRBV6-5 to TRBJ2-7; no reliable D call. The CDR3 is made up of 11 amino acids. V gave up 2 bases and J gave up 7 bases, with 6 bases separating them. Per the germline V gene, CDR1 is MNHEY and CDR2 is SVGAGI. The CDR3 here is CASSYPREQYF. The CDR3 DNA reads as TGTGCCAGCAGTTACCCACGGGAGCAGTACTTC.

The J gene is TRBJ2-2, the V gene TRBV30; 9 nucleotides match TRBD1. The CDR3 loop spans 16 amino acids. Germline CDR1 reads GTSNPN; CDR2 reads SVGIG (reference sequence). V lost 0 bases and J lost 5; bases outside the gene matches: 7. CDR3 DNA: TGTGCCTGGAGTGTAGGGCGTGGGACAGGGACCGGGGAGCTGTTTTTT. It encodes CAWSVGRGTGTGELFF.

This clone was observed a single time. The V and J genes are TRBV4-2 and TRBJ2-7; possibly TRBD1 or TRBD2 for D (6 bases each). V was shortened by 1 base and J by 4 bases, with 14 bases between the two germline ends. The CDR3 totals 15 residues. Germline lookup yields CDR1 LGHNA and CDR2 YNFKEQ. CDR3 amino acids: CASSQVPGAAYEQYF. In DNA form, the CDR3 reads TGTGCCAGCAGCCAAGTACCGGGGGCCGCTTACGAGCAGTACTTC.

The chain joins TRBV7-2 to TRBJ2-2; 7 nucleotides agree with TRBD2. There are 15 residues in the CDR3. Germline values: CDR1 SGHTA, CDR2 FQGNSA. Trimming removed 7 bases from V and 6 bases from J; junction bases left unmatched: 11. CDR3 in amino acids: CASTLLGGVAGELFF. CDR3 nucleotides: TGTGCCAGCACCCTTCTGGGGGGGGTGGCCGGGGAGCTGTTTTTT.

This clone was picked up a small number of times. The chain has TRBV7-3 and TRBJ2-2, with 9 bases matching TRBD2. CDR3 length: 16 residues. With 5 bases clipped from V and 4 bases from J, the junction kept 8 bases outside the gene matches. CDR1 SGHTA and CDR2 FQGTGA come from the germline V gene. The CDR3 is CASSLGVAGVTGELFF. In DNA, the CDR3 is TGTGCCAGCAGCCTTGGGGTAGCGGGGGTCACCGGGGAGCTGTTTTTT.

This clone was seen a handful of times. This rearrangement joins TRBV4-2 to TRBJ2-2; possibly TRBD1 for D (6 bases). Trimming removed 5 bases at V and 5 bases at J, with 21 bases between. The CDR3 covers 17 residues. Germline V CDR1 and CDR2: LGHNA, YNFKEQ. CDR3 in amino acids: CASSSQGTGHGTGELFF. CDR3 in DNA: TGTGCCAGCAGCTCACAGGGTACGGGTCATGGTACCGGGGAGCTGTTTTTT.

This clone was counted once. V and J are TRBV6-5 and TRBJ2-7, with 8 bases identical to TRBD2. The V gene end was trimmed by 0 bases and the J gene end by 2 bases; junction bases not matched to a gene: 3. There are 15 residues in the CDR3. CDR1 MNHEY and CDR2 SVGAGI come from the germline V gene. The CDR3 sequence: CASSYSSGAPYEQYF. CDR3 in DNA: TGTGCCAGCAGTTACTCTAGCGGGGCTCCCTACGAGCAGTACTTC.

A few counts support this clone. The chain joins TRBV7-2 to TRBJ1-1; D unclear. Germline V gene data show CDR1 as SGHTA and CDR2 as FQGNSA. V was shortened by 5 bases and J by 1 base, with 20 bases between the two germline ends. CDR3 length equals 17 residues. The CDR3 nucleotides read TGTGCCAGCAGCACCCCGCGGACGATGACCTGGAACACTGAAGCTTTCTTT. Translating it yields CASSTPRTMTWNTEAFF.

This sequence joins TRBV9 and TRBJ2-1; 14 bases match TRBD2. The CDR3 totals 17 residues. J gave up 5 bases and V 4 bases, and 8 bases lay outside the gene matches. The germline V gene has CDR1 SGDLS and CDR2 YYNGEE. The CDR3 spells CASSPHPGLAGDNEQFF. CDR3 sequence (DNA): TGTGCCAGCAGCCCCCATCCGGGACTAGCGGGGGACAATGAGCAGTTCTTC. Combining the CDR3 with reference TRBV9 and TRBJ2-1 gives the whole variable domain DSGVTQTPKHLITATGQRVTLRCSPRSGDLSVYWYQQSLDQGLQFLIQYYNGEERAKGNILERFSAQQFPDLHSELNLSSLELGDSALYFCASSPHPGLAGDNEQFFGPGTRLTVL.

The chain has TRBV11-2 and TRBJ2-2; 8 bases line up with TRBD2. The CDR3 extends over 16 amino acids. V dropped 2 bases and J dropped 1; count of bases not matched to a gene: 3. The germline V gene has CDR1 SGHAT and CDR2 FQNNGV. CDR3 sequence reads: CASSLNGGGNTGELFF. The CDR3 region has the DNA TGTGCCAGCAGCTTAAACGGGGGGGGGAACACCGGGGAGCTGTTTTTT.

The chain recombines TRBV7-3 with TRBJ1-2, with D unclear. V lost 6 bases, J lost 7 bases, and 15 bases lay in between. The CDR3 is 13 residues long. Germline V gives CDR1 SGHTA, CDR2 FQGTGA. This chain's CDR3 is CASSSGPRSGYTF. In DNA form, the CDR3 reads TGTGCCAGCAGTTCAGGACCGCGGTCTGGCTACACCTTC.

This clone was found a few times. This chain joins TRBV29-1 and TRBJ2-7, with D tentatively TRBD1 (6 bases). The CDR3 sequence is 12 residues long. Germline V gene sequence: CDR1 SQVTM, CDR2 ANQGSEA. Deletions cut 6 bases from V and 5 bases from J, with 14 bases between. The CDR3 region has the DNA TGCAGCGTCCGACCAGGGGCCAACGAGCAGTACTTC. This codes for CSVRPGANEQYF.

The CDR3 DNA reads TGTGCCAGTAGTACCGTGACAGGGGAGGCGTATGGCTACACCTTC. Its translation: CASSTVTGEAYGYTF. The chain uses TRBV19 and TRBJ1-2, with 8 bases identical to TRBD1. J was trimmed by 5 bases and V by 4 bases; bases with no gene match: 9. From germline, CDR1 is LNHDA and CDR2 SQIVND (reference sequence). The CDR3 runs 15 residues.

The chain uses TRBV28 and TRBJ1-5; D uncertain. This CDR3 spans 12 amino acids. Trimming removed 1 base from V and 5 bases from J, with 3 bases in between. The germline CDR1 and CDR2 sequences are MDHEN and SYDVKM. CDR3 nucleotide sequence: TGTGCCAGCAGTTTATCGTATCAGCCCCAGCATTTT. Amino acid sequence: CASSLSYQPQHF. The full variable domain, with the rest looked up from reference TRBV28 and TRBJ1-5, is DVKVTQSSRYLVKRTGEKVFLECVQDMDHENMFWYRQDPGLGLRLIYFSYDVKMKEKGDIPEGYSVSREKKERFSLILESASTNQTSMYLCASSLSYQPQHFGDGTRLSIL.

This clone was observed a single time. The chain carries TRBV28 and TRBJ1-2; D is perhaps TRBD1 (5 bases). The germline V gene has CDR1 MDHEN and CDR2 SYDVKM. The CDR3 spans 15 residues. Trimming left V 2 bases short and J 3 bases short, with 13 bases between. The DNA for the CDR3 is TGTGCCAGCAGTTTAGGGACGATAGGGGACTATGGCTACACCTTC. Its translation: CASSLGTIGDYGYTF.

This chain connects TRBV7-9 to TRBJ2-7; no reliable D call. There are 14 residues in the CDR3. Between the trimmed V and J ends, which lost 1 base and 2 bases, there was a span of 9 bases. CDR1 and CDR2 (germline): SEHNR, FQNEAQ (reference sequence). The CDR3 is CASSLVGLTYEQYF. The CDR3 DNA reads as TGTGCCAGCAGCTTAGTTGGCCTTACCTACGAGCAGTACTTC.

V and J are TRBV7-6 and TRBJ2-3; D call uncertain. The ends were cut back, 4 bases at V and 1 base at J, with 15 bases in the middle. The CDR3 spans 16 residues. CDR1 and CDR2 (germline): SGHVS, FNYEAQ. The CDR3 coding sequence is TGTGCCAGCAGCTCCTCCACAGCGCGAGGCACAGATACGCAGTATTTT. Translated: CASSSSTARGTDTQYF.

The gene calls are TRBV9 and TRBJ2-3, with TRBD1 as a possible D gene (6 bases). V was shortened by 0 bases and J by 2 bases, with 10 bases between the two germline ends. The CDR3 consists of 15 residues. Looked up from germline, CDR1 is SGDLS and CDR2 is YYNGEE. The CDR3 DNA sequence: TGTGCCAGCAGCGTAGTAGACAGGCTCACAGATACGCAGTATTTT. This translates into CASSVVDRLTDTQYF.

Only a few counts were recorded for this clone. V usage is TRBV29-1 and J usage is TRBJ1-6; 9 nucleotides match TRBD1. Germline V gives CDR1 SQVTM, CDR2 ANQGSEA. The CDR3 is made up of 13 amino acids. V lost 6 bases to trimming and J lost 7 bases; unmatched junction nucleotides: 4. In nucleotides, the CDR3 is TGCAGCGTAAGACAGGGGGAGAATTCACCCCTCCACTTT. Encoded protein: CSVRQGENSPLHF.

Here the CDR3 DNA reads TGTGCCAGCAGCTTCGCTAGCGGGGTCGATGGCGAGCAGTACTTC. Translated: CASSFASGVDGEQYF. The J gene is TRBJ2-7, the V gene TRBV7-2; 9 bases fit TRBD2. CDR1 and CDR2 (germline): SGHTA, FQGNSA. The CDR3 length is 15 residues. V trimming: 3 bases; J trimming: 6 bases; junction bases outside the gene matches: 9.

The genes are TRBV6-1 and TRBJ1-2; D not resolved. Germline CDR1 MNHNS, CDR2 SASEGT. The germline V and J ends were trimmed by 7 bases and 4 bases, with 16 bases remaining between them. The CDR3 extends over 14 amino acids. The CDR3, as DNA: TGTGCCAGCAACCCTAGCTGGGCAGTCTATGGCTACACCTTC. It yields the protein CASNPSWAVYGYTF.

This clone was picked up one time. The V gene is TRBV27, the J gene TRBJ2-3; 10 nucleotides agree with TRBD1. The trim removed 0 bases at V and 6 bases at J, leaving 15 bases unmatched. The CDR3 consists of 19 residues. CDR1 is MNHEY and CDR2 is SMNVEV in the germline V gene (reference sequence). CDR3 bases: TGTGCCAGCAGTTTATCAGGCCTGGACAGGGGGAGGTGGGCGGATACGCAGTATTTT. Translating it yields CASSLSGLDRGRWADTQYF.

V usage is TRBV5-1 and J usage is TRBJ2-3; either TRBD1 or TRBD2 may supply D (6 bases each). The CDR3 is made up of 15 amino acids. Trimming removed 4 bases from V and 1 base from J, with 13 bases in between. Germline values: CDR1 SGHRS, CDR2 YFSETQ. This CDR3 reads CASSTRRGGTDTQYF. CDR3 nucleotide sequence: TGCGCCAGCAGCACCCGGAGGGGGGGCACAGATACGCAGTATTTT.

V is TRBV4-2 and J is TRBJ2-7; D ambiguous. This CDR3 contains 13 residues. V lost 4 bases to trimming and J lost 2 bases, with 9 bases between them. Germline V CDR1 and CDR2: LGHNA, YNFKEQ. The chain's CDR3 is CASSLEEPYEQYF. As DNA, the CDR3 is TGTGCCAGCAGCCTTGAGGAGCCCTACGAGCAGTACTTC.